This T cell receptor (beta chain) was sequenced in a study of identical twins. Study findings and constraints: Excess low generation probability was seen in twin-shared out-of-frame alpha sequences.

This clonotype was counted between two and nine times. The antigen is not known. Germline V lookup: CDR1 SGHRS, CDR2 YFSETQ. The CDR3 has 16 residues. V lost 0 bases and J lost 1; bases outside the gene matches: 3. A universal primer site was created by template switching, with the cDNA bearing unique molecular identifiers. TCRdb re-analysed the 5' RACE reads in MiXCR, keeping a single row per CDR3 protein. The sample has around 250,000 distinct CDR3 sequences, about 7.3% seen once. These data were likewise used in another study, on yellow fever vaccine responses in identical twins.

Source material: memory (CD45RO+) T cells sorted from blood. The rearrangement uses TRBV5-1 and TRBJ2-3; TRBD2 agrees at 9 bases. This receptor was obtained from a woman in her late teens or twenties in good health. The chain's CDR3 is CASSLAPSGGTDTQYF. CDR3 DNA sequence: TGCGCCAGCAGCTTGGCCCCTAGCGGGGGCACAGATACGCAGTATTTT.